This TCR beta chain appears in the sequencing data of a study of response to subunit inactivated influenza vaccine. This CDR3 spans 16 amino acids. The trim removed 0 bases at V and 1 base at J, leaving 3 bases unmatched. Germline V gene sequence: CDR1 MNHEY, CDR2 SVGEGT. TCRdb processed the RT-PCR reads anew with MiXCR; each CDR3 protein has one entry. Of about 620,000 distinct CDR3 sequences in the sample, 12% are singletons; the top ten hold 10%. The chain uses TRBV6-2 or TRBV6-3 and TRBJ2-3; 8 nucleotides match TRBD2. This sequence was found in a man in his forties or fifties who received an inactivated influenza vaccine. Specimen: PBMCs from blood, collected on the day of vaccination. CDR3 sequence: CASSYSQTSGTDTQYF. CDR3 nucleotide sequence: TGTGCCAGCAGTTACTCACAGACTAGCGGCACAGATACGCAGTATTTT.